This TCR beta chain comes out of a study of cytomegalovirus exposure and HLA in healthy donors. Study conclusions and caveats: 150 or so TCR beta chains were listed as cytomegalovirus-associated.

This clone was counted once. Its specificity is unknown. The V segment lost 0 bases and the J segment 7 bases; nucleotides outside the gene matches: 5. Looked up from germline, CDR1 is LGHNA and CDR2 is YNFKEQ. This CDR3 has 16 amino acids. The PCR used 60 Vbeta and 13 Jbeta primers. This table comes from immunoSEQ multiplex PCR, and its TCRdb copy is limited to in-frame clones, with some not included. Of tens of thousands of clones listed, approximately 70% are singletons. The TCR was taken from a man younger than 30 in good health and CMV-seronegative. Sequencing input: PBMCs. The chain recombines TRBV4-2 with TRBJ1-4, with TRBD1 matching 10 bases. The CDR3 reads CASSQEKGQGPEKLFF. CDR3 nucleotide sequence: TGTGCCAGCAGCCAAGAAAAGGGACAGGGGCCTGAAAAACTGTTTTTT.